This T cell receptor beta chain comes out of a study of blood T cell repertoires in COVID-19. The data were produced by immunoSEQ multiplex PCR, yet TCRdb's version contains in-frame clones alone and is incomplete. This sample has 150,000 to 200,000 clones, with more than 75% found just once. Trimming at V came to 3 bases and at J to 5 bases, leaving 4 bases not matched to a gene. Germline lookup yields CDR1 SGHAT and CDR2 FQNNGV. The length of the CDR3 is 14 residues. The clonotype comes from a human donor in a cohort sampled during active COVID-19. Source material: peripheral blood. The gene calls are TRBV11-2 and TRBJ2-7; TRBD2 agrees at 10 bases. As DNA, the CDR3 is TGTGCCAGCAGCTTTAGCGGGGGGATCCACGAGCAGTACTTC. Translated, it gives CASSFSGGIHEQYF.